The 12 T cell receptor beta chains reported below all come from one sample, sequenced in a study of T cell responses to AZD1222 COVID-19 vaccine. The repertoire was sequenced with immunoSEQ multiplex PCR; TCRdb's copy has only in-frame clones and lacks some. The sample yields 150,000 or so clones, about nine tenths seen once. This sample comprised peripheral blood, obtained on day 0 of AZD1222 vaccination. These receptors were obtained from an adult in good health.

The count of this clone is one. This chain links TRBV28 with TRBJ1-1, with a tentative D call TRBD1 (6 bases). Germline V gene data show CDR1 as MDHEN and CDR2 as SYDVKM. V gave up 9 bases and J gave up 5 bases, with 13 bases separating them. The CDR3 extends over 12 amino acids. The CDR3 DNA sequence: TGTGCCAGTCAACAGGGTTGGACTGAAGCTTTCTTT. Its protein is CASQQGWTEAFF.

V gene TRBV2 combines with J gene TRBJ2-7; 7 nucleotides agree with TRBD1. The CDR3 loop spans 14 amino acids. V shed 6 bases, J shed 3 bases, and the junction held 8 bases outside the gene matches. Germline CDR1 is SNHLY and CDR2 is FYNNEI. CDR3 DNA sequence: TGTGCCAGCAGCGAGGGGACAGAGAACTACGAGCAGTACTTC. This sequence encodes CASSEGTENYEQYF.

The CDR3 DNA sequence: TGTGCCAGCAGAACCCGATTAAGCGGGAGAGGTAACGAGCAGTACTTC. Protein sequence: CASRTRLSGRGNEQYF. The V call is TRBV2, the J call TRBJ2-7; TRBD2 agrees at 8 bases. This CDR3 region has 16 residues. Germline V gene lookup returns CDR1 SNHLY and CDR2 FYNNEI. Losses at the gene ends were 6 bases for V and 5 bases for J; bases not matched to a gene: 15.

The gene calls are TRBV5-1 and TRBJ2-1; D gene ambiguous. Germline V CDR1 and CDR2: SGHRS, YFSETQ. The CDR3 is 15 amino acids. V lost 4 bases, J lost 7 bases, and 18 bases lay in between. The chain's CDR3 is CASSTDHAPENEQFF. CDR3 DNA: TGCGCCAGCAGCACGGACCATGCGCCGGAAAATGAGCAGTTCTTC.

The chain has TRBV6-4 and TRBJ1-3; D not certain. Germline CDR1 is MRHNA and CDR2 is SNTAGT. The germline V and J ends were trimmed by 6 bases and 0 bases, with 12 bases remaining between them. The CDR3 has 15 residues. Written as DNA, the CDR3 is TGTGCCAGCAGCGCCATAAGGAGCTCTGGAAACACCATATATTTT. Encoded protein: CASSAIRSSGNTIYF.

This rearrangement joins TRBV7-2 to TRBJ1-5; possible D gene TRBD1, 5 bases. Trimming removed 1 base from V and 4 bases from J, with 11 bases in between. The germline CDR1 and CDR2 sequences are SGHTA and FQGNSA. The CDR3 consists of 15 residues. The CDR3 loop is CASSLEGGTNQPQHF. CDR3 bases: TGTGCCAGCAGCTTAGAGGGAGGGACTAATCAGCCCCAGCATTTT.

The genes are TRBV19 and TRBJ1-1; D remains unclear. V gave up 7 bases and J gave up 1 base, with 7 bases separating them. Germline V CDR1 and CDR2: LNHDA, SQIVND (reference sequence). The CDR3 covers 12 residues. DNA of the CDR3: TGTGCCAGTAACTGGAAGAACACTGAAGCTTTCTTT. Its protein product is CASNWKNTEAFF.

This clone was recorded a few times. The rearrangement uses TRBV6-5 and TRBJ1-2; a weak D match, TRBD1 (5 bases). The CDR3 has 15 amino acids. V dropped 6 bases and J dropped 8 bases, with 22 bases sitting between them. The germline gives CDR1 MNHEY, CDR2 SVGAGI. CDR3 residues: CASSQGTPKKGGYTF. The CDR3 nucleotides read TGTGCCAGCAGCCAAGGGACGCCTAAGAAAGGGGGCTACACCTTC.

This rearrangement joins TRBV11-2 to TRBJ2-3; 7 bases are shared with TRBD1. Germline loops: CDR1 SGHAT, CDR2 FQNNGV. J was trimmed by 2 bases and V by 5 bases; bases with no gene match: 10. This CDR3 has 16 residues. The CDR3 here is CASSIRTGWDTDTQYF. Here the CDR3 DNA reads TGTGCCAGCAGCATAAGGACAGGTTGGGACACAGATACGCAGTATTTT.

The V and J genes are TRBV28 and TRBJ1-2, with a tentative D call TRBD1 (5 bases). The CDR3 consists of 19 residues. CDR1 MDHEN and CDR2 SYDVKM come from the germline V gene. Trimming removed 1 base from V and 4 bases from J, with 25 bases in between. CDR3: CASSLSALGGLGTSYGYTF. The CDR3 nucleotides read TGTGCCAGCAGTTTATCCGCTCTTGGGGGGTTGGGGACTAGCTATGGCTACACCTTC.

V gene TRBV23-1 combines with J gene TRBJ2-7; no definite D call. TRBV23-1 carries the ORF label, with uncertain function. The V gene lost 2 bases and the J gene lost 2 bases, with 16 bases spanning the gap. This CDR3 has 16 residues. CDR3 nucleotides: TGCGCCAGCAGTCAAGAGTTCCCAAGACAACCCTACGAGCAGTACTTC. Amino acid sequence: CASSQEFPRQPYEQYF.

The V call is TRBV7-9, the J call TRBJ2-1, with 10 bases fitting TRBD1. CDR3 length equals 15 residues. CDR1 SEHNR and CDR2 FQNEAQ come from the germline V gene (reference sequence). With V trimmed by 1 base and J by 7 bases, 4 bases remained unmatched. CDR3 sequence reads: CASSLVGTGVNEQFF. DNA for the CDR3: TGTGCCAGCAGCTTAGTAGGGACAGGGGTGAATGAGCAGTTCTTC.